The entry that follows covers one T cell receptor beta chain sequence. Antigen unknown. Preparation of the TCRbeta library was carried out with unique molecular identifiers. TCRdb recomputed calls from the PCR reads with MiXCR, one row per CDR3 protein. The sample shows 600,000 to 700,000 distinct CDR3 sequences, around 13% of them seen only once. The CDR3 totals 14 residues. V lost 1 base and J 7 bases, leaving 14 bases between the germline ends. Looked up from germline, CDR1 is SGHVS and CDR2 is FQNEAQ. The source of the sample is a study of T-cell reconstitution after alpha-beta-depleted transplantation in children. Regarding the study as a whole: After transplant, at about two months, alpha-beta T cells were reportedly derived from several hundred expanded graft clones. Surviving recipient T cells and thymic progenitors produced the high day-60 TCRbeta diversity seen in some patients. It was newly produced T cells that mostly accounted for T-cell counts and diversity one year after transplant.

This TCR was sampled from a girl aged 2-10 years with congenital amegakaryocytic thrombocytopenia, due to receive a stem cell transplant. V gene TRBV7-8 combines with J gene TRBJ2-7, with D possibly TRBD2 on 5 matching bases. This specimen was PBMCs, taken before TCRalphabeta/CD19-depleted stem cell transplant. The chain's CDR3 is CASSLEAGIGEQYF. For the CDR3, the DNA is TGTGCCAGCAGCTTAGAGGCCGGGATTGGGGAGCAGTACTTC.